This entry lists 31 T cell receptor beta chains sequenced from one sample in a study of identical twins. MiXCR, applied by TCRdb to the 5' RACE reads, yields one record per CDR3 protein. This sample has 450,000 or so distinct CDR3 sequences, with 14% found just once. The data also belong to a second study, concerning yellow fever vaccine responses in identical twins.

Sequencing was performed on CD4+ T cells sorted from blood. The receptors derive from a woman between 18 and 30 years old in good health.

The J gene is TRBJ2-3, the V gene TRBV6-5; D unclear. The germline V gene encodes CDR1 MNHEY and CDR2 SVGAGI. Trimming took off 0 bases at V and 0 bases at J, with 7 bases between the two ends. The CDR3 spans 15 residues. CDR3 nucleotides: TGTGCCAGCAGTTACTCGGAATTTAGCACAGATACGCAGTATTTT. As protein: CASSYSEFSTDTQYF.

This chain links TRBV7-2 with TRBJ2-4; 8 bases agree with TRBD2. After removal of 4 bases from V and 15 bases from J, the junction contained 8 bases not matched to a gene. The CDR3 is 12 residues long. The germline CDR1 and CDR2 sequences are SGHTA and FQGNSA. The CDR3, as DNA: TGTGCCAGCAGCTCGAATAGCGGGAAGCGGTACTTC. Protein: CASSSNSGKRYF.

This clonotype showed up many times. This chain joins TRBV3-1 and TRBJ2-1; perhaps D is TRBD1 or TRBD2 (5 bases each). The CDR3 is made up of 15 amino acids. Trimming took off 8 bases at V and 0 bases at J, with 14 bases between the two ends. Germline CDR1 reads LGHDT; CDR2 reads YNNKEL (reference sequence). Here the CDR3 DNA reads TGTGCCAGCGCCCGGGGCGAACGCTCCTACAATGAGCAGTTCTTC. This encodes CASARGERSYNEQFF.

The chain recombines TRBV7-9 with TRBJ2-1, with D hard to call. Germline assignment: CDR1 SEHNR and CDR2 FQNEAQ (reference sequence). The CDR3 runs to 17 residues. Deletions cut 5 bases from V and 4 bases from J, with 21 bases between. CDR3 sequence reads: CASSIFVGLVPYNEQFF. The CDR3 DNA follows: TGTGCCAGCAGCATTTTTGTGGGGTTAGTGCCTTACAATGAGCAGTTCTTC. Full variable domain (missing parts from reference TRBV7-9 and TRBJ2-1): DTGVSQNPRHKITKRGQNVTFRCDPISEHNRLYWYRQTLGQGPEFLTYFQNEAQLEKSRLLSDRFSAERPKGSFSTLEIQRTEQGDSAMYLCASSIFVGLVPYNEQFFGPGTRLTVL.

This clonotype was found a few times. V is TRBV5-5 and J is TRBJ2-7; D remains ambiguous. This CDR3 contains 14 residues. CDR1 and CDR2 (germline): SGHKS, YYEKEE (reference sequence). Trimming pared 1 base from V and 3 bases from J, leaving 11 bases between. The CDR3 region is CASSLSLNGYEQYF. DNA for the CDR3: TGTGCCAGCAGCTTGTCCCTAAACGGCTACGAGCAGTACTTC.

CDR3 nucleotides: TGTGCCAGCAGTCCGACGGTCCACTATAATTCACCCCTCCACTTT. Translation: CASSPTVHYNSPLHF. The chain uses TRBV27 and TRBJ1-6; D unclear. This CDR3 is 15 amino acids long. CDR1 is MNHEY, CDR2 SMNVEV, per germline (reference sequence). V shed 5 bases and J shed 3 bases, with 11 bases lying between them.

This clonotype was observed many times. V is TRBV10-3 and J is TRBJ1-1; D gene unclear. V was trimmed by 2 bases and J by 5 bases, leaving 9 bases between them. CDR1 is ENHRY, CDR2 SYGVKD, per germline. There are 13 residues in the CDR3. CDR3 DNA: TGTGCCATCAGTGAGATAGAGGGAACTGAAGCTTTCTTT. Protein: CAISEIEGTEAFF.

This clonotype was detected only a few times. The J gene is TRBJ2-7, the V gene TRBV12-3 or TRBV12-4; the match to TRBD2 covers 14 bases. V shed 5 bases, J shed 4 bases, and the junction held 16 bases outside the gene matches. The CDR3 contains 19 residues. CDR3 in amino acids: CASSHGRAGTSGRGYEQYF. CDR3 in DNA: TGTGCCAGCAGTCACGGAAGAGCCGGGACTAGCGGGAGAGGGTACGAGCAGTACTTC.

This clonotype was observed at least ten times. The chain employs TRBV15 and TRBJ2-4; TRBD2 might be the D (6 bases). V lost 1 base to trimming and J lost 1 base, with 8 bases between them. CDR1 and CDR2 from the germline V gene are LNHNV and YYDKDF (reference sequence). This CDR3 spans 15 amino acids. This CDR3 is CATSRGGMAKNIQYF. The CDR3 DNA follows: TGTGCCACCAGCAGAGGCGGGATGGCCAAAAACATTCAGTACTTC.

This chain connects TRBV2 to TRBJ1-5; 7 bases match TRBD1. Germline V lookup: CDR1 SNHLY, CDR2 FYNNEI. With 9 bases clipped from V and 11 bases from J, the junction kept 22 bases outside the gene matches. The CDR3 has 16 residues. CDR3 region: CASRQGIGGGGEAQHF. DNA for the CDR3: TGTGCCAGTCGGCAAGGGATAGGGGGCGGGGGCGAAGCCCAGCATTTT. Variable domain in full (rest from reference TRBV2 and TRBJ1-5): EPEVTQTPSHQVTQMGQEVILRCVPISNHLYFYWYRQILGQKVEFLVSFYNNEISEKSEIFDDQFSVERPDGSNFTLKIRSTKLEDSAMYFCASRQGIGGGGEAQHFGDGTRLSIL.

The chain carries TRBV6-2 or TRBV6-3 and TRBJ2-7; possibly TRBD2 for D (6 bases). CDR3 size: 14 residues. V was shortened by 6 bases and J by 1 base, with 13 bases between the two germline ends. The germline V gene encodes CDR1 MNHEY and CDR2 SVGEGT. The CDR3 coding sequence is TGTGCCAGCAGCCAACCCGGGACTTCCTACGAGCAGTACTTC. Residues: CASSQPGTSYEQYF.

This clonotype occurred a few times. The V and J genes are TRBV6-6 and TRBJ1-6, with 9 bases identical to TRBD1. The germline V gene encodes CDR1 MNHNY and CDR2 SVGAGI (reference sequence). The trim removed 6 bases at V and 15 bases at J, leaving 15 bases unmatched. The CDR3 length is 15 residues. The CDR3 coding sequence is TGTGCCAGCAGCCTAGACAGGGGGGTTTACTATCACCTCCACTTT. Translated, it gives CASSLDRGVYYHLHF.

The rearrangement uses TRBV30 and TRBJ2-2, with a weak D call TRBD1 (6 bases). CDR1 is GTSNPN, CDR2 SVGIG, per germline (reference sequence). The CDR3 is 15 residues long. Trimming removed 0 bases at V and 0 bases at J, with 8 bases between. Here the CDR3 reads CAWSVKGANTGELFF. The DNA of the CDR3 is TGTGCCTGGAGTGTAAAGGGGGCGAACACCGGGGAGCTGTTTTTT.

Remarks on this clonotype: A read error may account for a junction end that differs from germline. V gene TRBV15 combines with J gene TRBJ2-1; the D gene could be TRBD1 or TRBD2 (5 bases each). Germline CDR1 reads LNHNV; CDR2 reads YYDKDF (reference sequence). The CDR3 consists of 14 residues. The CDR3 region is CATSRGRIYNEQLF. CDR3 bases: TGTGCCACCAGCAGGGGACGGATCTACAATGAGCAGCTCTTC.

V is TRBV28 and J is TRBJ2-5; 8 nucleotides line up with TRBD1. V was pared by 4 bases and J by 2 bases, with 6 bases of the junction left unmatched. Germline loops: CDR1 MDHEN, CDR2 SYDVKM. The CDR3 contains 15 residues. The CDR3 coding sequence is TGTGCCAGCAGTTGGACAGGGATGAGGCAAGAGACCCAGTACTTC. Translation gives CASSWTGMRQETQYF.

The rearrangement uses TRBV5-1 and TRBJ2-1, with D tentatively TRBD2 (5 bases). Germline V gene lookup returns CDR1 SGHRS and CDR2 YFSETQ. Trimming took 3 bases from V and 7 from J, leaving 11 bases between them. The CDR3 contains 13 residues. The CDR3 protein is CASSSTTRNEQFF. The CDR3 nucleotides read TGCGCCAGCAGCTCCACCACTAGGAATGAGCAGTTCTTC.

This clonotype has a handful of counts. J is TRBJ2-7 and V is TRBV29-1; 8 positions agree with TRBD2. The CDR3 extends over 13 amino acids. V trimming: 6 bases; J trimming: 4 bases; junction bases outside the gene matches: 8. Germline-derived CDR1 and CDR2 are SQVTM and ANQGSEA. The chain's CDR3 is CSVAGLGGYEQYF. In DNA form, the CDR3 reads TGCAGCGTCGCGGGACTAGGTGGGTACGAGCAGTACTTC.

The chain couples TRBV5-1 to TRBJ2-2; D call uncertain. Per germline, CDR1 SGHRS and CDR2 YFSETQ. The CDR3 runs 14 residues. Trimming stripped 8 bases from V and 2 bases from J, with 13 bases between. The CDR3 reads CASSRAANTGELFF. In nucleotides, the CDR3 is TGCGCCAGTTCCCGGGCCGCTAACACCGGGGAGCTGTTTTTT.

The V call is TRBV7-8, the J call TRBJ2-1; TRBD1 matches at 10 bases. Trimming at V came to 4 bases and at J to 3 bases, leaving 3 bases not matched to a gene. The CDR3 runs 15 residues. Germline V gene data show CDR1 as SGHVS and CDR2 as FQNEAQ. CDR3 amino acids: CASSYRDRGYNEQFF. CDR3 coding DNA: TGTGCCAGCAGCTACCGGGACAGGGGCTACAATGAGCAGTTCTTC.

The chain combines TRBV11-2 with TRBJ2-3; the D call may be TRBD1 or TRBD2 (5 bases each). Germline CDR1 is SGHAT and CDR2 is FQNNGV. V was pared by 3 bases and J by 4 bases, with 11 bases between. This CDR3 comprises 14 residues. CDR3 residues: CASSFRGVSDTQYF. CDR3 coding DNA: TGTGCCAGCAGCTTTAGAGGGGTTTCAGATACGCAGTATTTT.

This clonotype has only a few counts. The J gene is TRBJ2-5, the V gene TRBV7-9; D is ambiguous. The CDR3 sequence is 14 residues long. V was cut by 5 bases and J by 1 base, with 11 bases left in between. The germline CDR1 and CDR2 sequences are SEHNR and FQNEAQ (reference sequence). The CDR3 DNA reads as TGTGCCAGCAGCGGTTCGTCGTTCCAAGAGACCCAGTACTTC. This codes for CASSGSSFQETQYF.

The chain recombines TRBV6-2 or TRBV6-3 with TRBJ2-7; 11 bases fit TRBD2. Losses at the gene ends were 6 bases for V and 3 bases for J; bases not matched to a gene: 4. This CDR3 region has 14 residues. Germline loops: CDR1 MNHEY, CDR2 SVGEGT. As DNA, the CDR3 is TGTGCCAGCAGGCCGGGACTAGCGGACTACGAGCAGTACTTC. Its translation is CASRPGLADYEQYF.

This clonotype has at least ten counts. The gene calls are TRBV7-2 and TRBJ1-1; D gene unclear. Germline lookup yields CDR1 SGHTA and CDR2 FQGNSA. This CDR3 spans 13 amino acids. V was cut by 2 bases and J by 1 base, with 5 bases left in between. CDR3 in amino acids: CASSLRWNTEAFF. In nucleotides, the CDR3 is TGTGCCAGCAGCTTAAGATGGAACACTGAAGCTTTCTTT. The variable domain in full, completed from reference TRBV7-2 and TRBJ1-1, reads GAGVSQSPSNKVTEKGKDVELRCDPISGHTALYWYRQSLGQGLEFLIYFQGNSAPDKSGLPSDRFSAERTGGSVSTLTIQRTQQEDSAVYLCASSLRWNTEAFFGQGTRLTVV.

This clonotype occurred many times. The chain links TRBV5-1 to TRBJ2-3; no reliable D call. The germline CDR1 and CDR2 sequences are SGHRS and YFSETQ. This CDR3 spans 15 amino acids. The ends were cut back, 0 bases at V and 6 bases at J, with 14 bases in the middle. CDR3 coding DNA: TGCGCCAGCAGCTTGGACGGGCCGCCCCGGGATACGCAGTATTTT. Translating it yields CASSLDGPPRDTQYF.

V gene TRBV5-1 combines with J gene TRBJ1-1; maybe TRBD1 (5 bases). With 4 bases removed from V and 12 bases from J, the gap between germline ends came to 22 bases. Germline V gene data show CDR1 as SGHRS and CDR2 as YFSETQ. This CDR3 region has 14 residues. In DNA form, the CDR3 reads TGCGCCAGCAGCGTCAGGGTGGGGGTAGCGTTGACTTTCTTT. This gives the protein CASSVRVGVALTFF.

The gene calls are TRBV20-1 and TRBJ2-1; D is possibly TRBD1 (5 bases). The CDR3 spans 14 residues. Germline V gives CDR1 DFQATT, CDR2 SNEGSKA (reference sequence). Deletions cut 6 bases from V and 6 bases from J, with 18 bases between. Written as DNA, the CDR3 is TGCAGTGCCAAGCGTTCTAGGGGTGGCAATGAGCAGTTCTTC. It specifies CSAKRSRGGNEQFF.

This clonotype was picked up many times. This sequence joins TRBV6-2 or TRBV6-3 and TRBJ1-1, with D perhaps matching TRBD1 (6 bases). Trimming cost V 5 bases and J 3 bases, with 13 bases left between them. The CDR3 length is 14 residues. Germline CDR1 MNHEY, CDR2 SVGEGT. CDR3 protein: CASSTLQGYTEAFF. In nucleotides, the CDR3 is TGTGCCAGCAGTACCCTACAGGGTTACACTGAAGCTTTCTTT.

Notes on this clonotype: A read error may be the cause here, since a much bigger clone is one base away. The chain couples TRBV11-3 to TRBJ2-2, with unresolved D. Trimming stripped 0 bases from V and 7 bases from J, with 0 bases between. The CDR3 loop spans 11 amino acids. Germline CDR1 is SGHNT and CDR2 is YENEEA. The CDR3 spells CASSLDGELFF. CDR3 nucleotides: TGTGCCAGCAGCTTAGACGGGGAGCTGTTTTTT.

This sequence joins TRBV28 and TRBJ1-1, with TRBD1 identical over 8 bases. The V and J ends lost 10 bases and 2 bases, in that order; junction bases with no gene match: 6. From germline, CDR1 is MDHEN and CDR2 SYDVKM. This CDR3 region has 13 residues. The chain's CDR3 is CATRQGRNTEAFF. DNA for the CDR3: TGTGCCACTAGACAGGGGCGAAACACTGAAGCTTTCTTT.

V is TRBV24-1 and J is TRBJ2-7; 7 nucleotides align to TRBD1. The germline gives CDR1 KGHDR, CDR2 SFDVKD. V lost 9 bases to trimming and J lost 5 bases; unmatched junction nucleotides: 9. The CDR3 totals 13 residues. The CDR3 region is CATAGTAVDEQYF. The CDR3 DNA follows: TGTGCCACCGCCGGGACAGCCGTCGACGAGCAGTACTTC.

The rearrangement joins TRBV7-9 to TRBJ2-3; D tentatively reads TRBD1 or TRBD2 (5 bases each). CDR1 and CDR2 from the germline V gene are SEHNR and FQNEAQ (reference sequence). V was cut by 1 base and J by 2 bases, with 16 bases left in between. The CDR3 runs 17 residues. CDR3 residues: CASSLVVGTLYTDTQYF. CDR3 nucleotides: TGTGCCAGCAGCTTAGTTGTGGGGACCCTTTACACAGATACGCAGTATTTT.